What follows is one TCR beta chain and its context. This clonotype was found many times. No antigen is known for it. Base qualities are missing; no much larger clone stands one base away. Library preparation used PCR. Instrument used: Illumina HiSeq 4000. Preparation of bulk TCR libraries followed a previously described approach, with the TCR primers listed in Table S5. The Qiagen AllPrep DNA/RNA kit was used to purify total RNA. Before analysis, reads from multiple sequencing runs of one library were combined. Regarding the original processing steps: Reads were retained only if an exact TCR constant sequence was present, and the retained reads were trimmed to 150 nt and grouped according to their 12-nt molecular barcodes. Reads within each barcode group were sub-clustered using a 15% Levenshtein threshold, and quality-weighted consensus sequences were constructed for each RNA molecule. Non-functional sequences were excluded, and lower-count sequences lying one edit away from another sequence were also excluded. On the basis of fitting two negative binomial distributions, barcode sub-clusters with fewer than 20% of the maximum read count were discarded. TCRdb trimmed public reads at Q25 via fastp, called clones via MiXCR and kept in-frame beta chains. Rows with one shared CDR3 protein collapse into an entry with the most common genes and DNA. It is TCRdb's table, rather than the study itself, that gives the V and J calls and clone size. This sample comprises under 600,000 distinct CDR3 sequences, roughly 23% of them detected only once. The ten largest clonotypes hold more than 0.8% of the sample.

The sample is drawn from a study of molecular identifiers for immune sequencing clone quantification (dated by TCRdb to 2017 to 2018). General notes on the study: For a replicate experiment, RNA from approximately 20,000 or 100,000 naive CD8 T cells was divided into five aliquots, of which four were sequenced. CD8 T cells were used in a methods study to benchmark molecular-identifier clustering-based TCR repertoire sequencing (MIDCIRS) and TCR RNA copy counting.

CDR1 DFQATT and CDR2 SNEGSKA were looked up in the germline V gene (reference sequence). The CDR3 spans 11 residues, from the cysteine through the phenylalanine. Only the CDR3 portion is preserved as DNA: 33 bases, with reading frame beginning at the first base. Naive CD8 T cell libraries were made from 20,000 to 1,000,000 sorted cells using 10%, 30% or 50% of purified RNA. Naive CD8 T cells were FACS-sorted as CD8+CD4-CCR7+CD45RA+ on a BD FACSAria II into RLT Plus buffer. Detection sensitivity was tested by spiking Jurkat RNA equal to some 11 TCR copies' worth into samples containing about 20,000-1,100,000 naive CD8 T cells. CD8 T cells were enriched using RosetteSep CD8+ T Cell Enrichment Cocktail and Ficoll-Paque, and the enriched cells then underwent ACK red cell lysis. Findings and caveats that apply to the study as a whole: Modeling indicated around 3.2 TCR RNA copies recovered per cell, compared with about ten by digital PCR, which implies a capture efficiency of 25% to 35%. When barcode sub-clustering was left out, chimeric consensus sequences inflated TCR diversity, with chimeras reaching as high as 47%. Highly expanded clone sizes could be underestimated if identical TCR molecules share a barcode. In CMV-specific effector cells, clones with more than 20 RNA copies contained over 97% of molecules, whereas in naive cells such clones contained under 1% of molecules. Naive libraries contained spiked-in Jurkat TCR RNA (approximately ten copies' worth), which is not part of the donor repertoire. Spiked-in Jurkat TCR RNA equal to a single cell's worth was reported to be detectable even within 1,200,000 naive CD8 T cells.

The chain uses TRBV20-1 and TRBJ1-1, with TRBD1 tentatively as D gene (5 bases match). The sequence was obtained from a human donor in good health. Some libraries in this study had Jurkat cell RNA spiked in. Sample: naive CD8+ T cells from blood, with Jurkat cell RNA spiked in. What this sample's cell subset or site label stands for: FACS-sorted CD8+CD4-CCR7+CD45RA+ naive T cells. The CDR3 is CVGTGGAEAFF. The DNA sequence is as follows: TGCGTAGGGACCGGCGGGGCTGAAGCTTTCTTT.